This entry concerns a single T cell receptor (beta chain). The antigen is undetermined. These data come from a study of CD8+ T cells in alopecia areata. Whole-study context: For the treated group, dosing was oral tofacitinib at 5 to 10 mg twice daily. Study-wide findings and caveats: Sequenced scalp T cells also include alphabeta T cells resident in normal skin. Scalp and blood samples kept many expanded lesional clones throughout tofacitinib.

Extraction and reverse transcription of RNA yielded cDNA as the sequencing template. The protocol was immunoSEQ multiplex PCR, while the TCRdb copy is restricted to in-frame clones and leaves out a portion. The sample holds 79,000 or so clones, approximately 66% seen once. The germline V gene has CDR1 MDHEN and CDR2 SYDVKM. The CDR3 is made up of 12 amino acids. Trimming took off 6 bases at V and 4 bases at J, with 9 bases between the two ends. Treatment here: oral pan-JAK inhibitor, 5-10 mg twice daily. From alopecia areata patients, lesional scalp punch biopsies and peripheral blood were collected. This clonotype was obtained from a human donor with alopecia areata. The sample here was CD8+ T cells sorted from blood, taken at week 24, from a patient treated with tofacitinib. This rearrangement joins TRBV28 to TRBJ1-1, with D perhaps matching TRBD1 (5 bases). This CDR3 is CASREGATEAFF. The CDR3 coding sequence is TGTGCCAGCAGAGAAGGGGCCACTGAAGCTTTCTTT.